Sequencing of this T cell receptor beta chain was carried out in a study of technical replicates of blood from several donors. Measured with immunoSEQ multiplex PCR; TCRdb has only the in-frame clones, and not every one. The repertoire has 65,000 to 95,000 clones, around 85% of them found once; the top ten carry around 5%. This CDR3 comprises 13 residues. Germline values: CDR1 SNHLY, CDR2 FYNNEI. The V end lost 1 base, the J end lost 5 bases, and 7 bases lay between the germline ends. Sequenced input: PBMCs. The gene calls are TRBV2 and TRBJ2-3; no clear D gene. The TCR was taken from a human donor in good health. Some clones in this sample may be carry-over from other donors' samples. The chain's CDR3 is CASSEVVRDTQYF. The CDR3 DNA is TGTGCCAGCAGTGAAGTAGTCCGAGATACGCAGTATTTT.